The present T cell receptor beta chain was sequenced within a study of beta chain features in type 1 diabetes. Expressed TCRB transcripts were sequenced because the entire RNA isolate underwent reverse transcription. Clones were sequenced by immunoSEQ multiplex PCR, and TCRdb holds only the in-frame ones, with some missing. The table has under 400,000 clones, 12% to 15% seen once; the top ten hold more than 6.5%. With respect to this clone: The antigen remains unidentified.

Study-level findings and limits: It was not settled here whether HLA type affects TCRB rearrangement. Insertion counts at VDJ junctions were lower in type 1 diabetes patients, who also showed more deletions there.

This CDR3 has 14 amino acids. Germline V gene lookup returns CDR1 SSHAT and CDR2 FNYEAQ (reference sequence). Trimming took 3 bases from V and 7 from J, leaving 13 bases between them. The source is a man younger than 45 in good health. The V gene is TRBV7-7, the J gene TRBJ2-1, with D perhaps TRBD1 (6 bases). The sequenced material came from central memory CD4+ T cells from blood. CDR3 protein: CASSFGGPGNEQFF. The CDR3 nucleotides are TGTGCCAGCAGCTTTGGGGGCCCTGGGAATGAGCAGTTCTTC.